These 5 T cell receptor beta chains were sequenced from one sample in a study of T cell changes during pregnancy in multiple sclerosis (dated by TCRdb to between 2018 and 2020). Library prep was done by the immunoSEQ multiplex PCR assay. Held by TCRdb, this immuneACCESS table contains in-frame sequences only and omits some clones. Under half of the omission traces to an unresolved V gene where checked; the cause of the rest is unknown. This sample comprises around 33,000 clones, about 90% of them detected only once. The biggest ten clones account for under 0.75% of the sample. Specimen: CD4+ T cells from peripheral blood mononuclear cells, collected in the third trimester of pregnancy. The receptors derive from a female donor in good health, enrolled as a control in a pregnancy study.

This clone is a singleton in its sample. The chain combines TRBV11-2 with TRBJ2-1, with 13 bases identical to TRBD2. The junction had 14 bases not matched to a gene; V was cut back by 5 bases and J by 7 bases. The CDR3 loop spans 18 amino acids. Germline V CDR1 and CDR2: SGHAT, FQNNGV. The CDR3 DNA reads as TGTGCCAGCAGCCAGCCTGGGATCGGGACTAGCGGGACAAATGAGCAGTTCTTC. Its translation: CASSQPGIGTSGTNEQFF.

This clone was counted only a few times. V is TRBV30 and J is TRBJ2-2, with D unresolved. CDR1 and CDR2 (germline): GTSNPN, SVGIG (reference sequence). V was cut by 1 base and J by 3 bases, with 6 bases left in between. The CDR3 contains 13 residues. The CDR3 reads CAWSALYTGELFF. In nucleotides, the CDR3 is TGTGCCTGGAGTGCCCTCTACACCGGGGAGCTGTTTTTT.

The genes are TRBV7-2 and TRBJ1-5, with D unresolved. This CDR3 contains 17 residues. Trimming left V 5 bases short and J 4 bases short, with 21 bases between. CDR1 and CDR2 (germline): SGHTA, FQGNSA. In DNA form, the CDR3 reads TGTGCCAGCAGCGCTATCGGTGACCCAAGCGGGAATCAGCCCCAGCATTTT. Its translation is CASSAIGDPSGNQPQHF.

This clone showed up just once. The V call is TRBV5-1, the J call TRBJ2-3; no reliable D call. Germline V gives CDR1 SGHRS, CDR2 YFSETQ. The CDR3 totals 13 residues. V was shortened by 0 bases and J by 2 bases, with 4 bases between the two germline ends. For the CDR3, the DNA is TGCGCCAGCAGCTTGGATAACACAGATACGCAGTATTTT. This gives the protein CASSLDNTDTQYF.

This clone was detected only once. This chain connects TRBV11-2 to TRBJ1-1; D remains ambiguous. Germline assignment: CDR1 SGHAT and CDR2 FQNNGV. This CDR3 contains 15 residues. V lost 1 base and J 4 bases, leaving 13 bases between the germline ends. DNA for the CDR3: TGTGCCAGCAGCTTAGGGTTAAGAGATGGCACTGAAGCTTTCTTT. Its translation: CASSLGLRDGTEAFF.